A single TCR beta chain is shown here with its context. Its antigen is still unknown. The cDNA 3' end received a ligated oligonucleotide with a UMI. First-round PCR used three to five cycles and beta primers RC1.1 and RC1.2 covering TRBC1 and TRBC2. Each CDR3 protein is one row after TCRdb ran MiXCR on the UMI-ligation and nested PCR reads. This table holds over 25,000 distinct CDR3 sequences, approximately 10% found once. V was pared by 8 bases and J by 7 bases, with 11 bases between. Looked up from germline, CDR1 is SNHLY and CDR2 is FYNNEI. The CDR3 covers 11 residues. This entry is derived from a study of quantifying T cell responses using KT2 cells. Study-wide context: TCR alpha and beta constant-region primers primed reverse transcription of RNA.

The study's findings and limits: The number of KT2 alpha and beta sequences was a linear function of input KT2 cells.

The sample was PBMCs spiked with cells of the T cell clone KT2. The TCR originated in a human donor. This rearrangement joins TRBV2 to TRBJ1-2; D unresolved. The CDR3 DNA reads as TGTGCCAGCCCCCCGTCGGGTGGCTACACCTTC. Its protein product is CASPPSGGYTF. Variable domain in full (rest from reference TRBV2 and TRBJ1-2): EPEVTQTPSHQVTQMGQEVILRCVPISNHLYFYWYRQILGQKVEFLVSFYNNEISEKSEIFDDQFSVERPDGSNFTLKIRSTKLEDSAMYFCASPPSGGYTFGSGTRLTVV.